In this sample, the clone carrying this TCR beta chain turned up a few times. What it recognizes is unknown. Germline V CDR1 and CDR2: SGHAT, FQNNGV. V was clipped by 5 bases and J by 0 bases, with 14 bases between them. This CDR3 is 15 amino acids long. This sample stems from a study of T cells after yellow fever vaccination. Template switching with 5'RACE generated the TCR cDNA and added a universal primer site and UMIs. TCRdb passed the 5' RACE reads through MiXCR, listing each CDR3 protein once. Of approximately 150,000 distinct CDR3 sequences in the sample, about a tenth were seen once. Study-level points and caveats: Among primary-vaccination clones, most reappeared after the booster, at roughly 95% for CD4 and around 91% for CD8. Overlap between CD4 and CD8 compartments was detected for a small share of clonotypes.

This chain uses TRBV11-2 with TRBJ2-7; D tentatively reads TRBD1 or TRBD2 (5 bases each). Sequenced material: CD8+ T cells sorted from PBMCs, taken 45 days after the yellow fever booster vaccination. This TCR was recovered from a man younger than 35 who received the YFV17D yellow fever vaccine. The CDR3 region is CASSPGWGSSYEQYV. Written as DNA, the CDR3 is TGTGCCAGCAGCCCCGGATGGGGGAGCTCCTACGAGCAGTACGTC.